A single sample is the source of the 25 T cell receptor beta chains below, sequenced in a study of patients and donors after allogeneic stem cell transplantation. TCRdb redid the calling of the RT-PCR reads with MiXCR, one entry per CDR3 protein. The table has about 410,000 distinct CDR3 sequences, 16% seen once; the top ten hold less than 8%. Material for sequencing was blood, either unsorted or a sorted T cell fraction (not recorded which). These receptors were collected from a human donor who was either an allogeneic HSCT recipient or a stem cell or donor lymphocyte infusion donor (not recorded which). It is not recorded whose cells these are; they may come from a transplant donor.

The chain has TRBV11-1 and TRBJ2-1, with TRBD2 identical over 9 bases. J lost 9 bases, V lost 4 bases, and 13 bases had no gene match. This CDR3 spans 16 amino acids. Germline-derived CDR1 and CDR2 are SGHAT and FQDESV (reference sequence). The CDR3 DNA is TGTGCCAGCAGCTCTAGACTAGCGGCCAAGAGGGGTGAGCAGTTCTTC. It translates to CASSSRLAAKRGEQFF. The full variable domain, completed using reference TRBV11-1 and TRBJ2-1, is EAEVAQSPRYKITEKSQAVAFWCDPISGHATLYWYRQILGQGPELLVQFQDESVVDDSQLPKDRFSAERLKGVDSTLKIQPAELGDSAMYLCASSSRLAAKRGEQFFGPGTRLTVL.

This clonotype was counted a few times. The chain is built from TRBV4-3 and TRBJ1-3; no firm D call. Germline V gene sequence: CDR1 LGHNA, CDR2 YSLEER. V shed 4 bases and J shed 1 base, with 11 bases lying between them. This CDR3 comprises 15 residues. The CDR3: CASSPLPISGNTIYF. The CDR3 region has the DNA TGCGCCAGCAGCCCACTACCGATTTCTGGAAACACCATATATTTT.

The CDR3 spells CASSARTSGVGTQYF. In DNA, the CDR3 is TGTGCCAGCAGCGCGCGGACTAGCGGGGTAGGGACCCAGTACTTC. The chain carries TRBV6-1 and TRBJ2-5, with 12 bases matching TRBD2. The V segment lost 6 bases and the J segment 7 bases; nucleotides outside the gene matches: 9. Germline V gene sequence: CDR1 MNHNS, CDR2 SASEGT. The CDR3 extends over 15 amino acids.

The V and J genes are TRBV4-2 and TRBJ2-7, with D possibly TRBD1 on 6 matching bases. Deletions cut 4 bases from V and 0 bases from J, with 13 bases between. Germline V lookup: CDR1 LGHNA, CDR2 YNFKEQ. The length of the CDR3 is 15 residues. The CDR3 nucleotides read TGTGCCAGCAGCCGGGACAACAGGGTCTCCTACGAGCAGTACTTC. As protein: CASSRDNRVSYEQYF.

This clonotype has only a few counts. CDR3 residues: CASIPRNRGLRKAGNTIYF. CDR3 DNA: TGTGCCAGCATCCCGAGGAACAGGGGGCTGAGAAAGGCTGGAAACACCATATATTTT. The gene calls are TRBV12-3 or TRBV12-4 and TRBJ1-3, with 9 bases that match TRBD1. CDR3 length: 19 amino acids. The V segment lost 7 bases and the J segment 2 bases; nucleotides outside the gene matches: 18.

This clonotype showed up many times. This chain links TRBV5-1 with TRBJ2-5, with TRBD1 matching over 9 bases. The junction had 9 bases not matched to a gene; V was cut back by 4 bases and J by 5 bases. The CDR3 covers 15 residues. Germline CDR1 and CDR2: SGHRS and YFSETQ. In DNA form, the CDR3 reads TGCGCCAGCAGCCAACCCGGGACAGGGACGGAGACCCAGTACTTC. Residues: CASSQPGTGTETQYF.

This clonotype was seen only a few times. The chain joins TRBV10-3 to TRBJ2-7; the match to TRBD1 covers 9 bases. The V gene end was trimmed by 3 bases and the J gene end by 3 bases; junction bases not matched to a gene: 9. Germline CDR1 ENHRY, CDR2 SYGVKD. The CDR3 runs to 16 residues. CDR3 sequence reads: CAISDSTGQGLYEQYF. The CDR3 DNA is TGTGCCATCAGTGACTCTACGGGACAGGGTCTCTACGAGCAGTACTTC.

This clonotype was seen a handful of times. The V call is TRBV11-2, the J call TRBJ2-2, with D perhaps matching TRBD1 (6 bases). CDR1 and CDR2 from the germline V gene are SGHAT and FQNNGV. This CDR3 contains 18 residues. The V and J ends lost 4 bases and 2 bases respectively, with 20 bases between them. CDR3 bases: TGTGCCAGCAGCTCGTTCCGGGACATAGGGGCCAACACCGGGGAGCTGTTTTTT. This gives the protein CASSSFRDIGANTGELFF. Filled out from reference TRBV11-2 and TRBJ2-2, the complete variable domain reads EAGVAQSPRYKIIEKRQSVAFWCNPISGHATLYWYQQILGQGPKLLIQFQNNGVVDDSQLPKDRFSAERLKGVDSTLKIQPAKLEDSAVYLCASSSFRDIGANTGELFFGEGSRLTVL.

This clonotype came up once. The chain couples TRBV20-1 to TRBJ2-7; 9 nucleotides align to TRBD1. Germline CDR1 DFQATT, CDR2 SNEGSKA (reference sequence). This CDR3 has 15 amino acids. After removal of 2 bases from V and 3 bases from J, the junction contained 8 bases not matched to a gene. CDR3 sequence: CSARHLDRGLYEQYF. Written as DNA, the CDR3 is TGCAGTGCTAGACATCTGGACAGGGGCCTCTACGAGCAGTACTTC.

This clonotype was counted a few times. CDR3 nucleotides: TGTGCCAGCTCACCATATAAACTAGCGGGGACCACCGGGGAGCTGTTTTTT. Translated, it gives CASSPYKLAGTTGELFF. The rearrangement links TRBV18 to TRBJ2-2, with 10 bases matching TRBD2. The CDR3 totals 17 residues. The germline CDR1 and CDR2 sequences are KGHSH and LQKENI. V lost 2 bases to trimming and J lost 4 bases; unmatched junction nucleotides: 7. Full variable domain (outside the CDR3, taken from reference TRBV18 and TRBJ2-2): NAGVMQNPRHLVRRRGQEARLRCSPMKGHSHVYWYRQLPEEGLKFMVYLQKENIIDESGMPKERFSAEFPKEGPSILRIQQVVRGDSAAYFCASSPYKLAGTTGELFFGEGSRLTVL.

The V gene is TRBV2, the J gene TRBJ2-1; 16 bases map to TRBD2. The CDR3 covers 18 residues. The J segment lost 2 bases and the V segment lost 8 bases, leaving 9 bases of the junction unmatched. In germline, CDR1 is SNHLY, CDR2 FYNNEI. In nucleotides, the CDR3 is TGTGCCAGCTACGGGGGACTAGCGGGAGGGGGCCCCTACAATGAGCAGTTCTTC. This translates into CASYGGLAGGGPYNEQFF. Full variable domain (missing parts from reference TRBV2 and TRBJ2-1): EPEVTQTPSHQVTQMGQEVILRCVPISNHLYFYWYRQILGQKVEFLVSFYNNEISEKSEIFDDQFSVERPDGSNFTLKIRSTKLEDSAMYFCASYGGLAGGGPYNEQFFGPGTRLTVL.

This clonotype has a handful of counts. J is TRBJ2-1 and V is TRBV7-2; maybe TRBD1 (6 bases). The length of the CDR3 is 15 residues. Germline lookup yields CDR1 SGHTA and CDR2 FQGNSA. V lost 6 bases, J lost 1 base, and 13 bases lay in between. CDR3 loop: CASRFRQDSYNEQFF. The CDR3 nucleotides read TGTGCCAGCAGATTTCGACAGGATTCCTACAATGAGCAGTTCTTC.

This chain connects TRBV29-1 to TRBJ2-1; D possibly corresponds to TRBD2 (5 bases). CDR1 is SQVTM and CDR2 is ANQGSEA in the germline V gene. V lost 6 bases and J 9 bases, leaving 15 bases between the germline ends. This CDR3 comprises 12 residues. CDR3 sequence (DNA): TGCAGCGTCAGACTACAGAAGCCTGAGCAGTTCTTC. Translation: CSVRLQKPEQFF.

J is TRBJ2-7 and V is TRBV11-3; D is tentatively TRBD1 or TRBD2 (6 bases each). This CDR3 is 13 amino acids long. Trimming stripped 7 bases from V and 1 base from J, with 11 bases between. Looked up from germline, CDR1 is SGHNT and CDR2 is YENEEA. CDR3 protein: CASNRGRSYEQYF. Here the CDR3 DNA reads TGTGCCAGCAACCGGGGGCGGTCCTACGAGCAGTACTTC.

This clonotype was picked up many times. The chain combines TRBV24-1 with TRBJ1-5; TRBD1 matches 9 bases. The CDR3 length is 17 residues. The V and J ends lost 4 bases and 7 bases, in that order; junction bases with no gene match: 13. Germline assignment: CDR1 KGHDR and CDR2 SFDVKD. Here the CDR3 reads CATSETPGQGVGQPQHF. Here the CDR3 DNA reads TGTGCCACCAGTGAAACGCCGGGACAGGGAGTAGGGCAGCCCCAGCATTTT.

The chain has TRBV20-1 and TRBJ1-1; 10 nucleotides agree with TRBD1. The CDR3 length is 15 residues. Germline V gene lookup returns CDR1 DFQATT and CDR2 SNEGSKA (reference sequence). V gave up 0 bases and J gave up 10 bases; unmatched junction bases: 11. The CDR3 protein is CSARDAPGQGVGAFF. The CDR3, as DNA: TGCAGTGCTAGAGATGCCCCCGGACAGGGGGTGGGAGCTTTCTTT.

This clonotype has only a few counts. The chain is built from TRBV30 and TRBJ2-1, with unresolved D. This CDR3 region has 15 residues. With 1 base removed from V and 4 bases from J, the gap between germline ends came to 14 bases. Per germline, CDR1 GTSNPN and CDR2 SVGIG (reference sequence). The CDR3 region is CAWSDAGDLYNEQFF. CDR3 sequence (DNA): TGTGCCTGGAGTGATGCCGGTGATCTATACAATGAGCAGTTCTTC.

The V gene is TRBV4-1, the J gene TRBJ2-7; 7 nucleotides agree with TRBD1. The CDR3 totals 18 residues. Germline-derived CDR1 and CDR2 are MGHRA and YSYEKL. Trimming removed 3 bases from V and 5 bases from J; junction bases left unmatched: 19. As DNA, the CDR3 is TGCGCCAGCAGCCAGTTGCCCGTCGCCGGGACAGAAGCCGACGAGCAGTACTTC. Translating it yields CASSQLPVAGTEADEQYF.

This clonotype was seen more than once but under ten times. The chain couples TRBV6-8 to TRBJ2-1; no reliable D call. Between the trimmed V and J ends, which lost 8 bases and 0 bases, there was a span of 5 bases. CDR1 and CDR2 from the germline V gene are MNHGY and SAAAGT. The CDR3 extends over 12 amino acids. The CDR3 nucleotides read TGTGCCAGCCCGAGCTCCTACAATGAGCAGTTCTTC. Amino acids: CASPSSYNEQFF.

This clonotype has just a few counts. The chain uses TRBV12-3 or TRBV12-4 and TRBJ1-2, with TRBD1 matching 10 bases. Unmatched junction bases numbered 9, after V lost 7 bases and J lost 7 bases. The CDR3 is 14 residues long. In DNA form, the CDR3 reads TGTGCCAGCACCCAGGGACAGGGGATTGGTGGCTACACCTTC. Its protein product is CASTQGQGIGGYTF.

This clonotype was recorded a few times. The gene calls are TRBV7-2 and TRBJ1-2; D is undetermined. The V gene lost 0 bases and the J gene lost 0 bases, with 8 bases spanning the gap. The CDR3 has 15 residues. Germline V gene data show CDR1 as SGHTA and CDR2 as FQGNSA. The CDR3 DNA is TGTGCCAGCAGCTTAGCAAATTACCCTAACTATGGCTACACCTTC. Its protein product is CASSLANYPNYGYTF. Together with reference TRBV7-2 and TRBJ1-2, the CDR3 gives the full variable domain: GAGVSQSPSNKVTEKGKDVELRCDPISGHTALYWYRQSLGQGLEFLIYFQGNSAPDKSGLPSDRFSAERTGGSVSTLTIQRTQQEDSAVYLCASSLANYPNYGYTFGSGTRLTVV.

This clonotype was observed a few times. The chain links TRBV15 to TRBJ2-2; 11 bases map to TRBD2. Germline CDR1 reads LNHNV; CDR2 reads YYDKDF (reference sequence). The CDR3 covers 17 residues. After removal of 1 base from V and 2 bases from J, the junction contained 3 bases not matched to a gene. For the CDR3, the DNA is TGTGCCACCAGCAGAGCGACTAGCGGGACTAACACCGGGGAGCTGTTTTTT. This encodes CATSRATSGTNTGELFF.

In its sample, this clonotype was seen a few times. CDR3 DNA: TGTGCCAGCAGCTTAGGTAGCGGGAGGGCCGGTGAGCAGTTCTTC. This sequence encodes CASSLGSGRAGEQFF. The chain couples TRBV7-9 to TRBJ2-1; 11 nucleotides line up with TRBD2. V gave up 1 base and J gave up 9 bases; unmatched junction bases: 5. Per the germline V gene, CDR1 is SEHNR and CDR2 is FQNEAQ (reference sequence). This CDR3 spans 15 amino acids. Together with reference TRBV7-9 and TRBJ2-1, the CDR3 gives the full variable domain: DTGVSQNPRHKITKRGQNVTFRCDPISEHNRLYWYRQTLGQGPEFLTYFQNEAQLEKSRLLSDRFSAERPKGSFSTLEIQRTEQGDSAMYLCASSLGSGRAGEQFFGPGTRLTVL.

The gene calls are TRBV12-3 or TRBV12-4 and TRBJ2-2; 9 positions agree with TRBD2. The trim removed 3 bases at V and 3 bases at J, leaving 8 bases unmatched. The CDR3 is made up of 17 amino acids. The CDR3 here is CASSFPGLASDTGELFF. For the CDR3, the DNA is TGTGCCAGCAGTTTCCCGGGACTAGCTTCCGACACCGGGGAGCTGTTTTTT.

This clonotype has only a few counts. The V gene is TRBV5-6, the J gene TRBJ2-3; 11 nucleotides align to TRBD1. Germline values: CDR1 SGHDT, CDR2 YYEEEE. The CDR3 runs 16 residues. J gave up 4 bases and V 3 bases, and 7 bases lay outside the gene matches. The CDR3 DNA follows: TGTGCCAGCAGCTCCCGGACAGGGGGCTCCGCAGATACGCAGTATTTT. Encoded protein: CASSSRTGGSADTQYF. Supplemented by reference TRBV5-6 and TRBJ2-3, the full variable domain reads DAGVTQSPTHLIKTRGQQVTLRCSPKSGHDTVSWYQQALGQGPQFIFQYYEEEERQRGNFPDRFSGHQFPNYSSELNVNALLLGDSALYLCASSSRTGGSADTQYFGPGTRLTVL.